The T cell receptor beta chain described here comes from a study of blood T cell repertoires in COVID-19. Across the study: The cDNA or gDNA used as material had been derived from T cells, B-cell-depleted T cells, or PBMCs.

CDR1 and CDR2 from the germline V gene are WSHSY and SAAADI. This CDR3 is 12 amino acids long. The V end lost 6 bases, the J end lost 5 bases, and 10 bases lay between the germline ends. Assay used: immunoSEQ multiplex PCR; TCRdb lists only in-frame clones, some missing. The sample consists of a few hundred thousand clones, about 85% of them appearing once. The sequencing input was PBMCs or T cells enriched from blood (not recorded which). V usage is TRBV10-2 and J usage is TRBJ1-2; possible D gene TRBD1, 5 bases. This clonotype was obtained from a woman aged 50 to 60 who had been exposed to COVID-19. The CDR3 sequence is CASRTDRYGYTF. DNA of the CDR3: TGCGCCAGCAGGACAGACCGGTATGGCTACACCTTC.